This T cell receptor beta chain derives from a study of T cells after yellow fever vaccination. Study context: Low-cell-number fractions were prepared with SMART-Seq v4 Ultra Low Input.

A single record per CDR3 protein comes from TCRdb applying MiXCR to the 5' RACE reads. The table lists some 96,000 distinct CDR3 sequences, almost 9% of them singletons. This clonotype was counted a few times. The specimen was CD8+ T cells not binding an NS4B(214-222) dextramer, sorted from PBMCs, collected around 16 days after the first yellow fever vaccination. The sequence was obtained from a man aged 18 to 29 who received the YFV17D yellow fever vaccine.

CDR3 in amino acids: CASSFPSNTEAFF. The CDR3 coding sequence is TGTGCCAGCAGCTTTCCATCGAACACTGAAGCTTTCTTT. The chain combines TRBV7-2 with TRBJ1-1; unclear D gene. V was pared by 3 bases and J by 1 base, with 6 bases between. Germline loops: CDR1 SGHTA, CDR2 FQGNSA. The CDR3 extends over 13 amino acids.